This TCR beta chain is drawn from a study of OX40 agonist ivuxolimab in advanced cancers. Repertoires were generated with immunoSEQ multiplex PCR, while TCRdb's copy carries only in-frame clones and drops some. This table has around 59,000 clones, 80% to 90% appearing once. Germline V gives CDR1 SGDLS, CDR2 YYNGEE. V dropped 0 bases and J dropped 2 bases, with 8 bases sitting between them. The CDR3 spans 15 residues. The rearrangement joins TRBV9 to TRBJ2-2; D not resolved. This clonotype was sampled from an adult with an advanced solid tumor such as melanoma, head and neck, liver or kidney cancer. Sequenced here: CD4+ or CD8+ T cells sorted from blood, sampled in a trial of the OX40 agonist ivuxolimab. DNA of the CDR3: TGTGCCAGCAGCGTAGAAGGCAGCAACACCGGGGAGCTGTTTTTT. Translated, it gives CASSVEGSNTGELFF.